The next 27 T cell receptor beta chains were all read from a single sample in a study of Graves' ophthalmopathy and Graves' hyperthyroidism (dated by TCRdb to 2017 to 2018). The listed sequencing device is Illumina HiSeq 2000. For repertoire sequencing, TCR beta CDR3 regions were amplified from RNA transcripts. The first round of RT-PCR was done with HTBI primers and the Qiagen OneStep RT-PCR kit, and was followed by a second round of multiplex PCR, then size selection and purification. TCRdb applied fastp at Q25 and MiXCR to the public reads, then kept only in-frame beta chains. Identical CDR3 protein sequences are pooled into one entry, listed with their most common genes and DNA. This sample gives fewer than 650,000 distinct CDR3 sequences in total; about a fifth of them show up just once. 7.1% of the sample belongs to the ten largest clones. Specimen: peripheral blood. The receptors derive from a woman under 30 with stable Graves' hyperthyroidism. Some clones in this sample may be carry-over from other donors' samples. Donor details come from another sample of the same person, matched by shared clones.

This clonotype came up many times. This CDR3 is CSVGQICEQYF. CDR3 bases: TGCAGCGTTGGACAGATCTGCGAGCAGTACTTC. V usage is TRBV29-1 and J usage is TRBJ2-7, with TRBD1 as a possible D gene (5 bases). From germline, CDR1 is SQVTM and CDR2 ANQGSEA. V lost 4 bases, J lost 6 bases, and 10 bases lay in between. The CDR3 has 11 amino acids.

This clonotype was counted many times. This rearrangement joins TRBV30 to TRBJ1-6, with no clear D. The V gene lost 0 bases and the J gene lost 10 bases, with 7 bases spanning the gap. The CDR3 contains 12 residues. Per the germline V gene, CDR1 is GTSNPN and CDR2 is SVGIG (reference sequence). The CDR3 nucleotides are TGTGCCTGGAGTGTCCCTCCGTCACCCCTCCACTTT. It encodes CAWSVPPSPLHF.

This clonotype was seen many times. This chain joins TRBV12-3 or TRBV12-4 and TRBJ1-2, with D unresolved. V lost 4 bases and J 9 bases, leaving 12 bases between the germline ends. This CDR3 has 12 amino acids. CDR3 DNA: TGTGCCAGCAGTTCGAGTGCGCATAGCTACACCTTC. Encoded protein: CASSSSAHSYTF.

This clonotype showed up many times. The chain employs TRBV5-1 and TRBJ2-7; D ambiguous. The CDR3 length is 15 residues. CDR1 is SGHRS, CDR2 YFSETQ, per germline. Trimming removed 6 bases from V and 5 bases from J, with 21 bases in between. As DNA, the CDR3 is TGCGCCAGCATCCCAGTCGGAGATTTTTGGGACGAGCAGTACTTC. It specifies CASIPVGDFWDEQYF.

This clonotype showed up many times. The gene calls are TRBV7-6 and TRBJ1-2; no clear D. Trimming pared 2 bases from V and 4 bases from J, leaving 11 bases between. In germline, CDR1 is SGHVS, CDR2 FNYEAQ. This CDR3 region has 14 residues. The CDR3 loop is CASSLNEVLYGYTF. CDR3 DNA sequence: TGTGCCAGCAGCTTAAATGAAGTACTCTATGGCTACACCTTC.

This clonotype was observed at least ten times. The CDR3 DNA sequence: TGTGCCAGCAGCTTAGTTTTGGACCCGGCGGGAGACGAGACCCAGTACTTC. It codes for CASSLVLDPAGDETQYF. V gene TRBV7-2 combines with J gene TRBJ2-5; 7 bases align to TRBD2. V gave up 1 base and J gave up 5 bases; unmatched junction bases: 13. The CDR3 spans 17 residues. Germline CDR1 reads SGHTA; CDR2 reads FQGNSA.

This clonotype was counted at least ten times. The chain employs TRBV7-2 and TRBJ1-1; D not resolved. Trimming took off 2 bases at V and 7 bases at J, with 5 bases between the two ends. The germline V gene encodes CDR1 SGHTA and CDR2 FQGNSA. This CDR3 spans 11 amino acids. As DNA, the CDR3 is TGTGCCAGCAGCTTAATAGGTGAAGCTTTCTTT. Its protein product is CASSLIGEAFF.

The sample holds many counts of this clonotype. The chain couples TRBV12-3 or TRBV12-4 to TRBJ2-5; the match to TRBD2 covers 12 bases. Trimming took 2 bases from V and 4 from J; bases not matched to a gene: 8. CDR3 length equals 17 residues. DNA of the CDR3: TGTGCCAGCAGTTTACAGGCTAGCGGGGGGGCCCGAGAGACCCAGTACTTC. Its translation is CASSLQASGGARETQYF.

In this sample, this clonotype turned up a few times. The rearrangement joins TRBV11-2 to TRBJ2-5, with D possibly being TRBD2 (6 bases). The CDR3 spans 15 residues. CDR1 is SGHAT, CDR2 FQNNGV, per germline. The V end was cut by 1 base, the J end by 5 bases, with 14 bases between. The chain's CDR3 is CASSLVPGLGETQYF. As DNA, the CDR3 is TGTGCCAGCAGCTTAGTCCCGGGACTTGGGGAGACCCAGTACTTC. Drawing the rest from reference TRBV11-2 and TRBJ2-5, the complete variable domain is EAGVAQSPRYKIIEKRQSVAFWCNPISGHATLYWYQQILGQGPKLLIQFQNNGVVDDSQLPKDRFSAERLKGVDSTLKIQPAKLEDSAVYLCASSLVPGLGETQYFGPGTRLLVL.

This clonotype has a count of ten or more. This chain links TRBV14 with TRBJ1-3; D is unresolved. The CDR3 length is 17 residues. V lost 1 base and J 0 bases, leaving 13 bases between the germline ends. Germline CDR1 reads SGHDN; CDR2 reads FVKESK. CDR3 bases: TGTGCCAGCAGCCAAGTACGGCCGACGATCTCTGGAAACACCATATATTTT. This encodes CASSQVRPTISGNTIYF.

A word on this clonotype: Mismatch with germline at one junction end may stem from a read error. The chain employs TRBV6-5 and TRBJ2-4; D call uncertain. Germline CDR1 MNHEY, CDR2 SVGAGI. The CDR3 spans 13 residues. CDR3 sequence reads: CASEPGAKNIKYF. CDR3 in DNA: TGTGCCAGTGAGCCCGGAGCCAAAAACATTAAGTACTTC.

In this sample, this clonotype turned up many times. The J gene is TRBJ1-2, the V gene TRBV15; 7 nucleotides align to TRBD1. The length of the CDR3 is 16 residues. Looked up from germline, CDR1 is LNHNV and CDR2 is YYDKDF (reference sequence). Trimming took 2 bases from V and 4 from J; bases not matched to a gene: 10. CDR3 coding DNA: TGTGCCACCAGCAGACCGGGACAGTTAGCGACCTATGGCTACACCTTC. Protein sequence: CATSRPGQLATYGYTF.

The chain combines TRBV28 with TRBJ1-6; the D is unclear. V gave up 2 bases and J gave up 0 bases, with 17 bases separating them. CDR1 is MDHEN and CDR2 is SYDVKM in the germline V gene. There are 19 residues in the CDR3. CDR3 in DNA: TGTGCCAGCAGTTTAGGTAGCATATTTCGGAGCTCCTATAATTCACCCCTCCACTTT. The encoded protein is CASSLGSIFRSSYNSPLHF. Drawing the rest from reference TRBV28 and TRBJ1-6, the complete variable domain is DVKVTQSSRYLVKRTGEKVFLECVQDMDHENMFWYRQDPGLGLRLIYFSYDVKMKEKGDIPEGYSVSREKKERFSLILESASTNQTSMYLCASSLGSIFRSSYNSPLHFGNGTRLTVT.

The sample holds many counts of this clonotype. The CDR3 protein is CSASAGLAGVYEQYF. The CDR3 region has the DNA TGCAGTGCTAGTGCCGGACTAGCGGGAGTCTACGAGCAGTACTTC. The chain is built from TRBV20-1 and TRBJ2-7; TRBD2 matches at 13 bases. The CDR3 loop spans 15 amino acids. V lost 3 bases and J lost 3; bases outside the gene matches: 5. Germline CDR1 and CDR2: DFQATT and SNEGSKA (reference sequence).

This clonotype was counted only a few times. The CDR3: CSPSLEVGGNQPQHF. The CDR3 coding sequence is TGCAGCCCTAGTTTGGAAGTCGGGGGCAATCAGCCCCAGCATTTT. The rearrangement joins TRBV29-1 to TRBJ1-5, with no clear D. Trimming removed 8 bases from V and 2 bases from J, with 19 bases in between. The CDR3 length is 15 residues. CDR1 and CDR2 (germline): SQVTM, ANQGSEA.

This clonotype was counted at least ten times. The chain recombines TRBV6-1 with TRBJ2-2, with 7 bases matching TRBD1. Germline CDR1 and CDR2: MNHNS and SASEGT. CDR3 length: 15 amino acids. Trimming cost V 5 bases and J 2 bases; bases outside gene matches: 5. CDR3 amino acids: CASSSAGGNTGELFF. The CDR3 DNA reads TGTGCCAGCAGTAGCGCAGGGGGAAACACCGGGGAGCTGTTTTTT.

Note on this clonotype: Possible read error: a much larger clone is one base away. In this CDR3 the conserved last residue, phenylalanine or tryptophan, is missing, so a read error is likely. V usage is TRBV11-1 and J usage is TRBJ1-1; D gene ambiguous. CDR1 is SGHAT, CDR2 FQDESV, per germline (reference sequence). The length of the CDR3 is 16 residues. V lost 5 bases, J lost 0 bases, and 16 bases lay in between. This CDR3 is CASSPPGGKMNTEAFL. The CDR3, as DNA: TGTGCCAGCAGCCCACCGGGAGGGAAAATGAACACTGAAGCTTTCTTG.

The sample holds many counts of this clonotype. The chain couples TRBV20-1 to TRBJ1-1; D is uncertain. Trimming removed 1 base from V and 5 bases from J, with 17 bases in between. The CDR3 extends over 15 amino acids. Germline V gene data show CDR1 as DFQATT and CDR2 as SNEGSKA (reference sequence). CDR3 sequence (DNA): TGCAGTGCTAGAGGATTGGGTGGGGAGGGTACTGAAGCTTTCTTT. It yields the protein CSARGLGGEGTEAFF.

This clonotype appeared a few times. The rearrangement uses TRBV30 and TRBJ1-2; D is ambiguous. Between the trimmed V and J ends, which lost 7 bases and 0 bases, there was a span of 12 bases. The CDR3 runs to 13 residues. Germline CDR1 is GTSNPN and CDR2 is SVGIG (reference sequence). Written as DNA, the CDR3 is TGTGCCTCCCTAGGAGGCTCTAACTATGGCTACACCTTC. It is translated as CASLGGSNYGYTF.

This clonotype was detected only a few times. Written as DNA, the CDR3 is TGTGCCAGTAGTCAAACGGGACAAGTGGAGACCCAGTACTTC. This encodes CASSQTGQVETQYF. The chain carries TRBV19 and TRBJ2-5, with D perhaps TRBD1 (6 bases). CDR3 size: 14 residues. Germline V gene lookup returns CDR1 LNHDA and CDR2 SQIVND (reference sequence). Trimming removed 5 bases from V and 5 bases from J, with 15 bases in between.

The J gene is TRBJ1-1, the V gene TRBV7-2; no clear D. The germline CDR1 and CDR2 sequences are SGHTA and FQGNSA. This CDR3 is 15 amino acids long. V shed 2 bases and J shed 4 bases, with 14 bases lying between them. CDR3 sequence: CASSLFRGPVTEAFF. In DNA form, the CDR3 reads TGTGCCAGCAGCTTATTTAGAGGTCCCGTCACTGAAGCTTTCTTT.

This clonotype has a count of ten or more. The rearrangement links TRBV6-1 to TRBJ2-2; TRBD2 matches at 8 bases. Germline loops: CDR1 MNHNS, CDR2 SASEGT. The CDR3 runs to 15 residues. V was clipped by 7 bases and J by 5 bases; unmatched bases: 9. The CDR3 coding sequence is TGTGCCAGCACACTACTAGCGGCCGGGACCGGGGAGCTGTTTTTT. It yields the protein CASTLLAAGTGELFF.

The chain carries TRBV29-1 and TRBJ2-5; 8 positions agree with TRBD2. This CDR3 has 15 residues. The V segment lost 7 bases and the J segment 5 bases; nucleotides outside the gene matches: 15. The V gene's germline CDR1 is SQVTM and CDR2 ANQGSEA. The CDR3 nucleotides read TGCAGCGCGATTCGGGAGGGGCCGTCTACGGAGACCCAGTACTTC. Residues: CSAIREGPSTETQYF.

The chain uses TRBV12-3 or TRBV12-4 and TRBJ2-5; TRBD2 might be the D (5 bases). This CDR3 has 17 residues. The germline V and J ends were trimmed by 2 bases and 9 bases, with 25 bases remaining between them. The CDR3 sequence: CASSLTLNPWQQEAQYF. CDR3 nucleotides: TGTGCCAGCAGTTTAACCCTCAATCCTTGGCAGCAGGAGGCCCAGTACTTC.

This clonotype was seen at least ten times. The genes are TRBV29-1 and TRBJ2-7; the D gene could be TRBD1 or TRBD2 (5 bases each). The CDR3 sequence is 13 residues long. CDR1 and CDR2 from the germline V gene are SQVTM and ANQGSEA. The germline V and J ends were trimmed by 6 bases and 1 base, with 13 bases remaining between them. The CDR3 spells CSVGTVLSYEQYF. The DNA for the CDR3 is TGCAGCGTCGGGACCGTCCTGTCCTACGAGCAGTACTTC.

This clonotype came up many times. The chain couples TRBV29-1 to TRBJ2-7; the D gene is possibly TRBD2 (5 bases). Germline CDR1 SQVTM, CDR2 ANQGSEA. This CDR3 contains 13 residues. V lost 4 bases to trimming and J lost 1 base, with 11 bases between them. For the CDR3, the DNA is TGCAGCGTTGTCGAGGGCAGTTCCTACGAGCAGTACTTC. It specifies CSVVEGSSYEQYF.

The chain employs TRBV6-1 and TRBJ1-1; D remains unclear. The ends were cut back, 6 bases at V and 1 base at J, with 15 bases in the middle. Germline lookup yields CDR1 MNHNS and CDR2 SASEGT. This CDR3 contains 15 residues. As DNA, the CDR3 is TGTGCCAGCAGCTCCCCAGGACGGACGAACACTGAAGCTTTCTTT. Translation: CASSSPGRTNTEAFF.